The T cell receptor beta chain described here comes from a study of cytomegalovirus exposure and HLA in healthy donors. Notes on the study in general: TCR clusters originating in the first cohort tended to co-occur in the 120 validation repertoires, according to a later analysis. Three chains linked to CMV were shown in vitro to be specific for CMV antigens.

A remark on this clone: Its antigen is unidentified.

The assay was immunoSEQ multiplex PCR, and TCRdb's table has in-frame clones only and misses some. The sample lists about 200,000 clones, about 90% occurring once. CDR1 SNHLY and CDR2 FYNNEI come from the germline V gene. The V and J ends lost 11 bases and 6 bases respectively, with 20 bases between them. The CDR3 runs 14 residues. The chain is built from TRBV2 and TRBJ2-1; a possible D gene is TRBD1 (5 bases). The clonotype was recovered from a woman aged 18-35 years in good health and CMV-seronegative. The sample taken for sequencing was PBMCs. The CDR3 region is CAASVDRGFNEQFF. The CDR3 region has the DNA TGTGCCGCATCTGTGGATAGGGGTTTCAATGAGCAGTTCTTC.